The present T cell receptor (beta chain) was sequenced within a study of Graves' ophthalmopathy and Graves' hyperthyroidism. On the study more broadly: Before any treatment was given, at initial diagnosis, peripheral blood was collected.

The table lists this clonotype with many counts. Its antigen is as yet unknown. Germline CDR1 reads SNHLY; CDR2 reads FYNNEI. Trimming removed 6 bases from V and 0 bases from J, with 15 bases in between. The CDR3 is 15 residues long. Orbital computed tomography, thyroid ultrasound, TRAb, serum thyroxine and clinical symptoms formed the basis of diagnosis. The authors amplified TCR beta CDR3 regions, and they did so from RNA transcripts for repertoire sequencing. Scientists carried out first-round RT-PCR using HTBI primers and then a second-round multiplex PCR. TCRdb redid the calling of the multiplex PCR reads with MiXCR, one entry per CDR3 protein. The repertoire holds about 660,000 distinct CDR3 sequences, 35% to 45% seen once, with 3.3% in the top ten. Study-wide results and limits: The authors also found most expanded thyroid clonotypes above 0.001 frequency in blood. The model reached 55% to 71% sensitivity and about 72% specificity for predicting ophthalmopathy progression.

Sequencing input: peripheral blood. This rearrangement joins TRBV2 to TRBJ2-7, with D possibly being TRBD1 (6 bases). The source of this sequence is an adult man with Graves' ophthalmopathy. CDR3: CASRNKTGISYEQYF. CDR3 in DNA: TGTGCCAGCAGGAATAAGACAGGTATCTCCTACGAGCAGTACTTC.